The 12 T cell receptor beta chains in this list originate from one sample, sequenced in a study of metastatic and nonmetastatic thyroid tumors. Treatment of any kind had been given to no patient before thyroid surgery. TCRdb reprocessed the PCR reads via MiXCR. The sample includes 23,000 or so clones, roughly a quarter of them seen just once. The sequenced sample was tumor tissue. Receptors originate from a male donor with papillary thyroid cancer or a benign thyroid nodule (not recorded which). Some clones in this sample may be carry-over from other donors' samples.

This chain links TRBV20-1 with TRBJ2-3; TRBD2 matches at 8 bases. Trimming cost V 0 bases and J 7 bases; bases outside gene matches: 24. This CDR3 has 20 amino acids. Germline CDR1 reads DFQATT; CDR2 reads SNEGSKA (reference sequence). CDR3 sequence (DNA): TGCAGTGCTAGAGAAACGGGACTAGGATTACACGTGGGCGGGGGGTATACGCAGTATTTT. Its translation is CSARETGLGLHVGGGYTQYF.

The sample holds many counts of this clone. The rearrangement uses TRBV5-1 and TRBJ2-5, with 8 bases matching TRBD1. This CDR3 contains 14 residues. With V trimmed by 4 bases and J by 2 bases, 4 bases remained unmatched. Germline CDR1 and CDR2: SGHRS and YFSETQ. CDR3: CASSPGQGQETQYF. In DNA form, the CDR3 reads TGCGCCAGCAGCCCAGGACAGGGACAAGAGACCCAGTACTTC.

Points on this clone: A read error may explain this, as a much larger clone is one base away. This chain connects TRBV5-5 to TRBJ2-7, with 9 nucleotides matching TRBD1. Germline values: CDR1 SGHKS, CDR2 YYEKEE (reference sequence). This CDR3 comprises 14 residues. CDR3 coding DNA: TGTGCCAGCAGCCTCCGGGACAGGGTCCACGATCAGTACTTC. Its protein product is CASSLRDRVHDQYF.

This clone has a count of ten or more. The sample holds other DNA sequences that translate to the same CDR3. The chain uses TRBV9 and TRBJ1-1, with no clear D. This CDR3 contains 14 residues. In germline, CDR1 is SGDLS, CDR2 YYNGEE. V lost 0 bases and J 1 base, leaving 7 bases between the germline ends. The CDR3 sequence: CASSVAPENTEAFF. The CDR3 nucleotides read TGTGCCAGCAGCGTAGCTCCAGAGAACACTGAAGCTTTCTTT.

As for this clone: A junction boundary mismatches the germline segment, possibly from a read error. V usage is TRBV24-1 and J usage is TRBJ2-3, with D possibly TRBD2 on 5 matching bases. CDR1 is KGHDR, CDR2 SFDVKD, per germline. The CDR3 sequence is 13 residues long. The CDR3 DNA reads TGTCCCACCGGGGAACGGGACACAGATACGCAGTATTTT. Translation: CPTGERDTDTQYF.

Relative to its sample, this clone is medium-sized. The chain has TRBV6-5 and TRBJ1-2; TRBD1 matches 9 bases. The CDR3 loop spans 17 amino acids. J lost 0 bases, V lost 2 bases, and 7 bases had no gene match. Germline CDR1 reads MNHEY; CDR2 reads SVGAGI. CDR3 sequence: CASSYSGQGLPNYGYTF. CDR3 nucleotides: TGTGCCAGCAGTTACAGTGGACAGGGGTTGCCTAACTATGGCTACACCTTC.

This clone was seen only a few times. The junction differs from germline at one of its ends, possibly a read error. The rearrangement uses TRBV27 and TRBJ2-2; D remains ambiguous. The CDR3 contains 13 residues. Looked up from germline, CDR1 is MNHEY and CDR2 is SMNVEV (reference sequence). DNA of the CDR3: TGCGCCAGCAGTTTGAGTGGCACCGGGGAGCTGTTTTTT. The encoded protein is CASSLSGTGELFF.

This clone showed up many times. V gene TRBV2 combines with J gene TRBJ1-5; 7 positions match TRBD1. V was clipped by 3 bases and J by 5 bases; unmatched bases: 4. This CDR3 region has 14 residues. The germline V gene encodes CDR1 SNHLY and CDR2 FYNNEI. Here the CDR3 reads CASSDRDSYQPQHF. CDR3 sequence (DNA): TGTGCCAGCAGTGATAGGGACAGCTATCAGCCCCAGCATTTT.

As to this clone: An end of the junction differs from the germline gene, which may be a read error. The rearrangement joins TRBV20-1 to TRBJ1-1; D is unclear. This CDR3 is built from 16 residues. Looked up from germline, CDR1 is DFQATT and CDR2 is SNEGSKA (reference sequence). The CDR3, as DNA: TGCAGTGCTAGTCCCTACATGGAGGGCACGAACACTGAATCTTTTTTT. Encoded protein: CSASPYMEGTNTESFF.

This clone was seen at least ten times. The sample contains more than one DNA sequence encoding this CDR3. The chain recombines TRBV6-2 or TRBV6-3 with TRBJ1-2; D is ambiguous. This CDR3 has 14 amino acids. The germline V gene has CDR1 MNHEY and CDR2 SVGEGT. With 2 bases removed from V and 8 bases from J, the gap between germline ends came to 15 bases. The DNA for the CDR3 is TGTGCCAGCAGTTACACGGTGGAATCGGGCGGCTACACCTTC. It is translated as CASSYTVESGGYTF.

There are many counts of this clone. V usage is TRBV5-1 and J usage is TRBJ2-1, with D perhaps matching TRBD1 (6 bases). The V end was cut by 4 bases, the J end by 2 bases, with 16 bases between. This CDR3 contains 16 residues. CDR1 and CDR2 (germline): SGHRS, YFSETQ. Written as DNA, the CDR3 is TGCGCCAGCAGCCCTGGACAGCAGGATACCTACAATGAGCAGTTCTTC. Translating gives CASSPGQQDTYNEQFF.

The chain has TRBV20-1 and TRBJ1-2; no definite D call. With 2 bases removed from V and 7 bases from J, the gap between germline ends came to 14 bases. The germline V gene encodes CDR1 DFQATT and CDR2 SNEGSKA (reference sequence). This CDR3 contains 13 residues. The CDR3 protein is CSARRYPTSGYTF. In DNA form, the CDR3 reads TGCAGTGCTAGAAGGTACCCGACTTCTGGCTACACCTTC.